The 29 T cell receptor beta chains below come from one sample, sequenced in a study of early T cells in non-severe SARS-CoV-2 infection. TCRdb ran MiXCR on the 5' RACE reads and lists one entry per CDR3 protein. The top ten clones hold 4.5% to 6.5% of a sample with about 89,000 distinct CDR3 sequences, around 16% of them seen once. Sequenced here: whole blood, sampled at baseline. All receptors derive from an adult who was a healthcare worker with PCR-confirmed SARS-CoV-2 infection or an uninfected control (not recorded which).

This clonotype was seen at least ten times. This chain joins TRBV7-3 and TRBJ2-1, with 8 bases fitting TRBD1. Germline V gene lookup returns CDR1 SGHTA and CDR2 FQGTGA. This CDR3 contains 14 residues. The J segment lost 9 bases and the V segment lost 0 bases, leaving 4 bases of the junction unmatched. The CDR3 protein is CASSLTWTGSEQFF. CDR3 sequence (DNA): TGTGCCAGCAGCTTAACTTGGACAGGGAGTGAGCAGTTCTTC.

V usage is TRBV7-7 and J usage is TRBJ2-3; D uncertain. Trimming took 5 bases from V and 7 from J, leaving 7 bases between them. Germline V CDR1 and CDR2: SSHAT, FNYEAQ (reference sequence). The CDR3 loop spans 11 amino acids. The CDR3 coding sequence is TGTGCCAGCAGCAACGGTTATACGCAGTATTTT. Translation gives CASSNGYTQYF.

This clonotype has a handful of counts. V gene TRBV6-1 combines with J gene TRBJ1-5, with D perhaps matching TRBD1 (6 bases). Per germline, CDR1 MNHNS and CDR2 SASEGT. The CDR3 spans 13 residues. The germline V and J ends were trimmed by 6 bases and 4 bases, with 10 bases remaining between them. The CDR3 DNA follows: TGTGCCAGCAGCCTACAGGGAAATCAGCCCCAGCATTTT. The encoded protein is CASSLQGNQPQHF.

This clonotype has at least ten counts. This chain links TRBV28 with TRBJ2-5; D remains ambiguous. V lost 5 bases to trimming and J lost 6 bases, with 10 bases between them. The CDR3 spans 12 residues. Germline values: CDR1 MDHEN, CDR2 SYDVKM. The CDR3 loop is CASSARLKTQYF. CDR3 in DNA: TGTGCCAGCAGTGCCCGTCTAAAGACCCAGTACTTC.

The rearrangement uses TRBV12-3 or TRBV12-4 and TRBJ2-3, with 15 bases fitting TRBD2. CDR3 length: 18 residues. Trimming removed 5 bases from V and 3 bases from J; junction bases left unmatched: 9. CDR3 protein: CASSLGLAGGGGTDTQYF. The CDR3 region has the DNA TGTGCCAGCAGTCTGGGACTAGCGGGAGGTGGAGGAACAGATACGCAGTATTTT.

The chain has TRBV12-3 or TRBV12-4 and TRBJ2-1, with D perhaps matching TRBD1 (6 bases). Deletions cut 3 bases from V and 8 bases from J, with 8 bases between. The CDR3 is 12 residues long. The CDR3 DNA sequence: TGTGCCAGCAGTTTTGCAGGGGATGAGCAGTTCTTC. It translates to CASSFAGDEQFF.

This clonotype was counted between two and nine times. This chain connects TRBV6-6 to TRBJ2-7; weak D call: TRBD2 (7 bases). This CDR3 is built from 12 residues. Germline values: CDR1 MNHNY, CDR2 SVGAGI (reference sequence). Trimming stripped 7 bases from V and 7 bases from J, with 14 bases between. The CDR3, as DNA: TGTGCCAGCATGCGGGGGCCGTGGGAGCAGTACTTC. This encodes CASMRGPWEQYF.

This clonotype was seen a handful of times. V usage is TRBV12-5 and J usage is TRBJ2-1, with D unclear. Germline V CDR1 and CDR2: LGHNT, FRNRAP. CDR3 size: 13 residues. Trimming shortened V by 3 bases and J by 5 bases, and 8 bases separated the two germline ends. The CDR3 sequence: CASGFGTNNEQFF. The CDR3 DNA follows: TGTGCTAGTGGTTTCGGCACAAACAATGAGCAGTTCTTC. Full variable domain (missing parts from reference TRBV12-5 and TRBJ2-1): DARVTQTPRHKVTEMGQEVTMRCQPILGHNTVFWYRQTMMQGLELLAYFRNRAPLDDSGMPKDRFSAEMPDATLATLKIQPSEPRDSAVYFCASGFGTNNEQFFGPGTRLTVL.

In its sample, this clonotype was seen a few times. V gene TRBV4-1 combines with J gene TRBJ2-7, with 9 bases that match TRBD1. The V gene end was trimmed by 3 bases and the J gene end by 3 bases; junction bases not matched to a gene: 6. This CDR3 comprises 15 residues. Per the germline V gene, CDR1 is MGHRA and CDR2 is YSYEKL. The CDR3 nucleotides read TGCGCCAGCAGCCAGAACCGGGACAGGGTCTACGAGCAGTACTTC. Translation gives CASSQNRDRVYEQYF.

This clonotype has a handful of counts. The chain joins TRBV7-2 to TRBJ2-7; TRBD2 agrees at 12 bases. The ends lost 0 bases at V and 7 bases at J; junction bases unmatched: 7. There are 16 residues in the CDR3. CDR1 and CDR2 (germline): SGHTA, FQGNSA. The CDR3 bases are TGTGCCAGCAGCTTAGCGCTGACTAGCGGGAGCCGGGAGCAGTACTTC. It is translated as CASSLALTSGSREQYF.

In this sample, this clonotype turned up once. The chain employs TRBV7-9 and TRBJ2-2; no clear D. Germline CDR1 and CDR2: SEHNR and FQNEAQ (reference sequence). This CDR3 contains 14 residues. V gave up 2 bases and J gave up 5 bases, with 9 bases separating them. In DNA, the CDR3 is TGTGCCAGCAGCTTATCGTACGGAACCGGGGAGCTGTTTTTT. This gives the protein CASSLSYGTGELFF.

The chain is built from TRBV7-8 and TRBJ1-4, with a tentative D call TRBD1 (5 bases). The V and J ends lost 3 bases and 8 bases respectively, with 13 bases between them. CDR3 length equals 14 residues. Germline lookup yields CDR1 SGHVS and CDR2 FQNEAQ. The CDR3 spells CASSLGRGREKLFF. CDR3 nucleotide sequence: TGTGCCAGCAGCTTGGGAAGGGGTCGGGAAAAACTGTTTTTT.

This clonotype was found a few times. The chain is built from TRBV7-2 and TRBJ2-5, with D possibly being TRBD2 (5 bases). The V end was cut by 4 bases, the J end by 7 bases, with 13 bases between. From germline, CDR1 is SGHTA and CDR2 FQGNSA. The CDR3 length is 13 residues. As DNA, the CDR3 is TGTGCCAGCAGCTCGGAGGTTTACGGGACCCAGTACTTC. Amino acids: CASSSEVYGTQYF. Using reference TRBV7-2 and TRBJ2-5 for the parts outside the CDR3, the full variable domain is GAGVSQSPSNKVTEKGKDVELRCDPISGHTALYWYRQSLGQGLEFLIYFQGNSAPDKSGLPSDRFSAERTGGSVSTLTIQRTQQEDSAVYLCASSSEVYGTQYFGPGTRLLVL.

The V call is TRBV20-1, the J call TRBJ2-1, with D perhaps matching TRBD2 (5 bases). Trimming stripped 4 bases from V and 0 bases from J, with 10 bases between. Germline values: CDR1 DFQATT, CDR2 SNEGSKA (reference sequence). The CDR3 runs to 14 residues. The CDR3 sequence is CSATSGSSYNEQFF. The CDR3 DNA follows: TGCAGTGCTACGAGCGGCAGCTCCTACAATGAGCAGTTCTTC.

The J gene is TRBJ2-1, the V gene TRBV7-2; D is perhaps TRBD1 or TRBD2 (5 bases each). Trimming shortened V by 2 bases and J by 0 bases, and 17 bases separated the two germline ends. The germline CDR1 and CDR2 sequences are SGHTA and FQGNSA. This CDR3 is built from 18 residues. The CDR3 spells CASSLILRGGYSYNEQFF. CDR3 sequence (DNA): TGTGCCAGCAGCTTAATTCTGAGGGGCGGCTACTCCTACAATGAGCAGTTCTTC.

The chain is built from TRBV28 and TRBJ1-6; TRBD1 matches 8 bases. The CDR3 contains 16 residues. The junction had 5 bases not matched to a gene; V was cut back by 6 bases and J by 1 base. Germline V gene sequence: CDR1 MDHEN, CDR2 SYDVKM. CDR3 DNA: TGTGCCAGCAGGAGAGGACAGGGTTCCTATAATTCACCCCTCCACTTT. Its protein product is CASRRGQGSYNSPLHF.

This clonotype was seen more than once but under ten times. This chain joins TRBV11-2 and TRBJ2-1, with a tentative D call TRBD2 (5 bases). V lost 0 bases, J lost 0 bases, and 12 bases lay in between. Germline V CDR1 and CDR2: SGHAT, FQNNGV. The CDR3 runs 17 residues. The CDR3 region is CASSLEPSLSSYNEQFF. The DNA of the CDR3 is TGTGCCAGCAGCTTAGAGCCTAGCTTGAGCTCCTACAATGAGCAGTTCTTC.

This clonotype was seen a handful of times. The chain uses TRBV29-1 and TRBJ2-3; 7 bases agree with TRBD2. The germline gives CDR1 SQVTM, CDR2 ANQGSEA. The CDR3 covers 14 residues. The V gene end was trimmed by 6 bases and the J gene end by 0 bases; junction bases not matched to a gene: 6. For the CDR3, the DNA is TGCAGCGTAGAAAAGCGGGGCAGCACAGATACGCAGTATTTT. This gives the protein CSVEKRGSTDTQYF.

This clonotype was seen more than once but under ten times. The gene calls are TRBV27 and TRBJ2-2, with D hard to call. Germline-derived CDR1 and CDR2 are MNHEY and SMNVEV (reference sequence). V was pared by 5 bases and J by 4 bases, with 17 bases between. There are 16 residues in the CDR3. Here the CDR3 reads CASSLSGLVRTGELFF. The CDR3 region has the DNA TGTGCCAGCAGTCTAAGTGGGTTAGTTCGCACCGGGGAGCTGTTTTTT.

The J gene is TRBJ2-7, the V gene TRBV10-1, with D perhaps TRBD2 (6 bases). Trimming took off 8 bases at V and 5 bases at J, with 16 bases between the two ends. The CDR3 loop spans 13 amino acids. CDR1 WNHNN and CDR2 SYGVQD come from the germline V gene (reference sequence). Here the CDR3 DNA reads TGCGCCAGCTTCCTAAGCGGGCCTAACGAGCAGTACTTC. This encodes CASFLSGPNEQYF.

In this sample, this clonotype turned up a few times. V is TRBV28 and J is TRBJ2-7; D is undetermined. With 3 bases removed from V and 3 bases from J, the gap between germline ends came to 6 bases. CDR1 and CDR2 (germline): MDHEN, SYDVKM. The CDR3 loop spans 12 amino acids. In DNA form, the CDR3 reads TGTGCCAGCAGTTTGAGTGACTACGAGCAGTACTTC. Its translation is CASSLSDYEQYF. Combining the CDR3 with reference TRBV28 and TRBJ2-7 gives the whole variable domain DVKVTQSSRYLVKRTGEKVFLECVQDMDHENMFWYRQDPGLGLRLIYFSYDVKMKEKGDIPEGYSVSREKKERFSLILESASTNQTSMYLCASSLSDYEQYFGPGTRLTVT.

The chain employs TRBV20-1 and TRBJ1-1, with D hard to call. V dropped 7 bases and J dropped 3 bases, with 15 bases sitting between them. In germline, CDR1 is DFQATT, CDR2 SNEGSKA (reference sequence). The CDR3 runs 13 residues. The CDR3 sequence: CSGPGTAYTEAFF. CDR3 nucleotide sequence: TGCAGTGGACCCGGAACAGCGTACACTGAAGCTTTCTTT.

This clonotype was counted only a few times. The chain employs TRBV7-9 and TRBJ2-7; 9 nucleotides line up with TRBD2. This CDR3 has 14 amino acids. CDR1 SEHNR and CDR2 FQNEAQ come from the germline V gene (reference sequence). V gave up 3 bases and J gave up 2 bases; unmatched junction bases: 2. CDR3 nucleotides: TGTGCCAGCAGCTTCCTAGCGGGAACCTACGAGCAGTACTTC. Protein: CASSFLAGTYEQYF.

The CDR3 DNA sequence: TGTGCCATCAGCCTCAGACAGCACTACGAGCAGTACTTC. Its translation is CAISLRQHYEQYF. V usage is TRBV10-3 and J usage is TRBJ2-7, with D possibly matching TRBD1 (5 bases). The V gene's germline CDR1 is ENHRY and CDR2 SYGVKD. The V end was cut by 6 bases, the J end by 3 bases, with 12 bases between. The CDR3 is made up of 13 amino acids.

V gene TRBV20-1 combines with J gene TRBJ2-3; 11 positions agree with TRBD2. The CDR3 sequence is 15 residues long. Trimming cost V 0 bases and J 6 bases; bases outside gene matches: 5. Per germline, CDR1 DFQATT and CDR2 SNEGSKA (reference sequence). CDR3 in amino acids: CSARDQASGRDTQYF. As DNA, the CDR3 is TGCAGTGCTAGAGATCAGGCTAGCGGGAGGGATACGCAGTATTTT.

The V call is TRBV28, the J call TRBJ1-2, with D possibly TRBD1 on 5 matching bases. The CDR3 length is 13 residues. CDR1 MDHEN and CDR2 SYDVKM come from the germline V gene. V was pared by 7 bases and J by 4 bases, with 13 bases between. CDR3 coding DNA: TGTGCCAGCACACCAGGGACGGCCTATGGCTACACCTTC. Translated: CASTPGTAYGYTF.

This clonotype was seen a few times. The chain uses TRBV7-9 and TRBJ1-1; D not resolved. The ends were cut back, 5 bases at V and 4 bases at J, with 14 bases in the middle. This CDR3 has 14 amino acids. Looked up from germline, CDR1 is SEHNR and CDR2 is FQNEAQ (reference sequence). In DNA, the CDR3 is TGTGCCAGCAGCCTGGGCGGGGAGACCACTGAAGCTTTCTTT. As protein: CASSLGGETTEAFF.

The sample holds many counts of this clonotype. V and J are TRBV11-2 and TRBJ2-7; D remains ambiguous. The CDR3 is 11 amino acids. In germline, CDR1 is SGHAT, CDR2 FQNNGV. V lost 1 base to trimming and J lost 6 bases, with 4 bases between them. CDR3 region: CASSLVGEQYF. The DNA for the CDR3 is TGTGCCAGCAGCTTAGTGGGCGAGCAGTACTTC.

This clonotype has more than one count but fewer than ten. This sequence joins TRBV20-1 and TRBJ1-1; D is unclear. Trimming removed 2 bases at V and 0 bases at J, with 10 bases between. The CDR3 has 14 residues. Germline CDR1 is DFQATT and CDR2 is SNEGSKA (reference sequence). The CDR3 DNA is TGCAGTGCTAGAAAGCAGCTTATGAACACTGAAGCTTTCTTT. As protein: CSARKQLMNTEAFF.